This TCR beta chain came from a study of blood T cell repertoires in COVID-19. Study background: Acute and convalescent COVID-19 specimens originated in the United States, Italy and Spain. T cells, B-cell-depleted T cells, or PBMCs provided the cDNA or gDNA that served as material.

This clone has only one observation. As processed by the authors: Estimation of nucleated cell counts relied on the amplification of reference gene primers. Sequencing was performed with immunoSEQ multiplex PCR; in TCRdb, only in-frame clones are kept and a portion is missing. The V and J calls and the clone size are those of that table, but D and trimming were determined from the DNA. The table has around 280,000 clones, more than 75% seen once. This sequence was found in a woman aged 25 to 39 who had recovered from COVID-19. Sample: peripheral blood.

CDR3 loop: CASSTGQAGANVLTF. For the CDR3, the DNA is TGTGCCAGCAGTACGGGACAGGCTGGGGCCAACGTCCTGACTTTC. The rearrangement uses TRBV6-4 and TRBJ2-6; 8 bases fit TRBD1. Looked up from germline, CDR1 is MRHNA and CDR2 is SNTAGT. The CDR3 loop spans 15 amino acids. Losses at the gene ends were 5 bases for V and 2 bases for J; bases not matched to a gene: 2.